These T cell receptor beta chains were read from a single sample in a study of blood T cell repertoires in COVID-19. Using immunoSEQ multiplex PCR, the repertoire was profiled, and TCRdb retains in-frame clones only, with some absent. The table lists about 350,000 clones, about 90% of them singletons. Material: peripheral blood. These receptors all come from a young woman who had recovered from COVID-19. Each CDR3 is given with its conserved first and last residue. A D gene is named only where the DNA matches it firmly. Size tells how often a clone was seen (once, few, many) or the class of an expanded clone, and some rows leave it out.

CDR3nt	CDR3aa	v_gene	d_gene	j_gene	abundance
TGCAGCGTTGCGGGACAGTACACAGATACGCAGTATTTT	CSVAGQYTDTQYF	TRBV29-1	TRBD1	TRBJ2-3	.
TGCGCCAGCAGTCCGGGACTAGCGGGAAGGGTCAGCTCCTACAATGAGCAGTTCTTC	CASSPGLAGRVSSYNEQFF	TRBV10-2	TRBD2	TRBJ2-1	.
TGTGCCAGCAGCCCACGGCCGGTTACCGGAGTTTATAGCAATCAGCCCCAGCATTTT	CASSPRPVTGVYSNQPQHF	TRBV5-5	.	TRBJ1-5	.
TGTGCCAGAAGCTATAGGACAGGGTTCCAGCCCCAGCATTTT	CARSYRTGFQPQHF	TRBV5-3	TRBD1	TRBJ1-5	.
TGTGCCAGCAGCGTAGAAGTTCGACAGGGTAATCGCTACACCTTC	CASSVEVRQGNRYTF	TRBV9	TRBD1	TRBJ1-2	.
TGTGCCAGCAGTTACGAGGCGGGGGAAAACACCGGGGAGCTGTTTTTT	CASSYEAGENTGELFF	TRBV6-5	TRBD2	TRBJ2-2	few
TGTGCCTGGAGTGTGCGGGCTGAAGCTTTCTTT	CAWSVRAEAFF	TRBV30	.	TRBJ1-1	.
TGTGCCAGCAGCCTACTAACGGTGGCGGGATGGGGGAATGAGCAGTTCTTC	CASSLLTVAGWGNEQFF	TRBV5-6	.	TRBJ2-1	.
TGTGCCAGCAGCTTACGGGACAATCGAAATTCACCCCTCCACTTT	CASSLRDNRNSPLHF	TRBV7-9	.	TRBJ1-6	few
TGTGCCAGCAGTGAGGCACCTTACAATGAGCAGTTCTTC	CASSEAPYNEQFF	TRBV2	.	TRBJ2-1	.
TGCAGCTTTCGACTAGCGGGAGGGCCTGGTGAGCAGTTCTTC	CSFRLAGGPGEQFF	TRBV29-1	TRBD2	TRBJ2-1	.
TGTGCCAGCAGCTTGGGAGGGACTTTAAACACAGATACGCAGTATTTT	CASSLGGTLNTDTQYF	TRBV5-4	.	TRBJ2-3	.
TGCGCCAGCAGCCAGGGACTAGCGATTAGCACAGATACGCAGTATTTT	CASSQGLAISTDTQYF	TRBV4-1	TRBD2	TRBJ2-3	.
TGCAGCGTTGACTACGGTAGAGATACGCAGTATTTT	CSVDYGRDTQYF	TRBV29-1	.	TRBJ2-3	.
TGTGCCAGTACCCCGACAGGGGGATATACTGAAGCTTTCTTT	CASTPTGGYTEAFF	TRBV19	TRBD1	TRBJ1-1	.
TGTGCCAGCAGTTACGATCAGGTTAATCAGCCCCAGCATTTT	CASSYDQVNQPQHF	TRBV6-2/TRBV6-3	.	TRBJ1-5	once
TGTGCCAGCAGTTTGTTCTCTTTGAGTCGAGATAATTCACCCCTCCACTTT	CASSLFSLSRDNSPLHF	TRBV27	.	TRBJ1-6	.
TGTGCCAGCAGCTTAGACCGGACTAGCGGGAGGATCCCCTACAATGAGCAGTTCTTC	CASSLDRTSGRIPYNEQFF	TRBV11-3	TRBD2	TRBJ2-1	once
TGTGCCAGCAGCTTAGATGCGGGAGCCGATGAGCAGTTCTTC	CASSLDAGADEQFF	TRBV7-2	TRBD2	TRBJ2-1	.
TGTGCCAGCAGTCTACAATCGACCGGGACAACAACCTTCACCGGGGAGCTGTTTTTT	CASSLQSTGTTTFTGELFF	TRBV6-6	.	TRBJ2-2	.
TGTGCCAGCAGCGTGGGCAGGGACTATGGCTACACCTTC	CASSVGRDYGYTF	TRBV9	.	TRBJ1-2	.
TGTGCCAGCAGCCCTAGGGACTACCGTCACACAGATACGCAGTATTTT	CASSPRDYRHTDTQYF	TRBV7-6	TRBD2	TRBJ2-3	.
TGTGCCAGTAGTCTGAAGCGGGGGGATACGCAGTATTTT	CASSLKRGDTQYF	TRBV19	TRBD2	TRBJ2-3	once
TGTGCCAGCAGCCTTGGACAGGGATGGGGTGGCGATGAGCAGTTCTTC	CASSLGQGWGGDEQFF	TRBV11-3	TRBD1	TRBJ2-1	once
TGTGCCAGCAGCGTATTTGGCGGGATGGGCAATGAGCAGTTCTTC	CASSVFGGMGNEQFF	TRBV9	.	TRBJ2-1	.
TGTGCCAGCACCCTGTTGGGGGGGACTGAAGCTTTCTTT	CASTLLGGTEAFF	TRBV6-5	.	TRBJ1-1	.
TGTGCCAGCTCACCAACGACAGGCCAAGAGACCCAGTACTTC	CASSPTTGQETQYF	TRBV18	.	TRBJ2-5	few
TGCAGCGTTGCTCCCTACACTGAAGCTTTCTTT	CSVAPYTEAFF	TRBV29-1	.	TRBJ1-1	.
TGCAGCGTCACTGGACAGGGAGACTATGGCTACACCTTC	CSVTGQGDYGYTF	TRBV29-1	TRBD1	TRBJ1-2	.
TGTGCCAGTAGTATGGGTTTTGACAGGGAGAGGCAGCCCCAGCATTTT	CASSMGFDRERQPQHF	TRBV19	TRBD1	TRBJ1-5	.
TGCGCCAGCAGCCAACAAACCGGGACAGGGAACGAAAAACTGTTTTTT	CASSQQTGTGNEKLFF	TRBV4-3	TRBD1	TRBJ1-4	.
TGTGCCAGCAGTGACGGGGTACTCGGTGAAAAACTGTTTTTT	CASSDGVLGEKLFF	TRBV25-1	.	TRBJ1-4	.
TGTGCCAGCAGCTCCCAGACTAGCGGGAGGGCTCACGTCGGGGAGCTGTTTTTT	CASSSQTSGRAHVGELFF	TRBV7-9	TRBD2	TRBJ2-2	.
TGTGCCAGCAGTGGGCCGAGACAGAGAAACAACTATGGCTACACCTTC	CASSGPRQRNNYGYTF	TRBV6-1	.	TRBJ1-2	.
TGTGCCAGCAGCCAAAACCCCCAGGCGGATCGGGAGGTCAGCACAGATACGCAGTATTTT	CASSQNPQADREVSTDTQYF	TRBV3-1/TRBV3-2	TRBD2	TRBJ2-3	.
TGTGCCAGCAGTTCCTGGACAGGGGTCAATGAGCAGTTCTTC	CASSSWTGVNEQFF	TRBV6-5	TRBD1	TRBJ2-1	once
TGTGCCAGCTCACCATCACCGGGACAGGGGAACAATGAGCAGTTCTTC	CASSPSPGQGNNEQFF	TRBV18	TRBD1	TRBJ2-1	.
TGTGCCAGCAGCAAGGACAGGGCTAACACCGGGGAGCTGTTTTTT	CASSKDRANTGELFF	TRBV11-3	TRBD1	TRBJ2-2	.
TGTGCCAGCAGCCCGACGACTAGCGGAGGGATCGCGAACACCGGGGAGCTGTTTTTT	CASSPTTSGGIANTGELFF	TRBV7-6	TRBD2	TRBJ2-2	few
TGTGCCAGCAGCTTAGCGTCTAGCGGGTACAATGAGCAGTTCTTC	CASSLASSGYNEQFF	TRBV7-9	TRBD2	TRBJ2-1	.
TGTGCCAGCAGCCCCTCGGGGATATATGGCTACACCTTC	CASSPSGIYGYTF	TRBV14	.	TRBJ1-2	once
TGTGCCAGCAGTTATGCCCGAAGATCTGTTGGACAGCTAGCCAAAAACATTCAGTACTTC	CASSYARRSVGQLAKNIQYF	TRBV6-2/TRBV6-3	.	TRBJ2-4	.
TGTGCCTGGAGTGACAGGGACGATCAGCCCCAGCATTTT	CAWSDRDDQPQHF	TRBV30	.	TRBJ1-5	few
TGTGCCAGCAGCCCGAGAGAGGGAGAACGCTCCTACAATGAGCAGTTCTTC	CASSPREGERSYNEQFF	TRBV7-2	.	TRBJ2-1	few
TGTGCCAGTAGCGTGACTAGCGGGATAAACAATGAGCAGTTCTTC	CASSVTSGINNEQFF	TRBV19	TRBD2	TRBJ2-1	.
TGTGCCAGCAGCATCCGGGACAGGCCCATTAATGAGCAGTTCTTC	CASSIRDRPINEQFF	TRBV7-2	TRBD1	TRBJ2-1	.
TGTGCCAGCAGCTCGTTAGCGGGAGCGGTCGCTAATGAGCAGTTCTTC	CASSSLAGAVANEQFF	TRBV11-3	TRBD2	TRBJ2-1	.
TGTGCCATCAGTGAACTGGGACAGGGGGCTCGAAATGAGCAGTTCTTC	CAISELGQGARNEQFF	TRBV10-3	TRBD1	TRBJ2-1	.
TGTGCCAGTAGTATGGCGGGGGGGTTTGACTATGGCTACACCTTC	CASSMAGGFDYGYTF	TRBV19	.	TRBJ1-2	.
TGTGCCACAGCGATCCAGGGAAGCAATCAGCCCCAGCATTTT	CATAIQGSNQPQHF	TRBV19	.	TRBJ1-5	.
TGCAGTGCAACGATGAGCACTGAAGCTTTCTTT	CSATMSTEAFF	TRBV20-1	.	TRBJ1-1	.
TGTGCCAGCAGTTTATCAGGGCTGAATCAGCCCCAGCATTTT	CASSLSGLNQPQHF	TRBV28	.	TRBJ1-5	.
TGTGCCAGCAGCCAAGGGGGCGGTCGCACAGATACGCAGTATTTT	CASSQGGGRTDTQYF	TRBV3-1/TRBV3-2	.	TRBJ2-3	once
TGTGCCAGCACCCGGAACGGGGACAGGGGGGTGAGTGGCTACACCTTC	CASTRNGDRGVSGYTF	TRBV27	TRBD1	TRBJ1-2	.
TGTGCCAGCAGTTTACAGGGCTTTGGGGAAAAACTGTTTTTT	CASSLQGFGEKLFF	TRBV6-5	.	TRBJ1-4	.
TGCGCCAGCAGCCGGAATAGCGGAGATACGCAGTATTTT	CASSRNSGDTQYF	TRBV4-3	.	TRBJ2-3	.
TGTGCCAGCCGCCCAATGGACAGGGATAATTCACCCCTCCACTTT	CASRPMDRDNSPLHF	TRBV3-1/TRBV3-2	TRBD1	TRBJ1-6	few